Listed below are T cell receptor beta chains from one sample, sequenced in a study of OX40 agonist ivuxolimab in advanced cancers. The data were produced by immunoSEQ multiplex PCR, yet TCRdb's version contains in-frame clones alone and is incomplete. The sample yields roughly 18,000 clones, approximately 83% seen once. Sample: CD4+ or CD8+ T cells sorted from blood, taken in a trial of the OX40 agonist ivuxolimab. These receptor sequences come from an adult with an advanced solid tumor such as melanoma, head and neck, liver or kidney cancer. The CDR3 runs from the conserved cysteine through the conserved F or W. A D gene is named only where the DNA matches it firmly. The listing skips clone size in some rows; elsewhere it reads once, few, many or a size class.

-,TRBV28,-,TRBJ2-7,CASKGGYEQYF,TGTGCCAGCAAGGGGGGCTACGAGCAGTACTTC
once,TRBV6-5,-,TRBJ1-2,CASSYSQNVVYGYTF,TGTGCCAGCAGTTACTCCCAGAACGTAGTCTATGGCTACACCTTC
-,TRBV25-1,TRBD1,TRBJ2-1,CASSETGSYNEQFF,TGTGCCAGCAGTGAGACAGGGTCCTACAATGAGCAGTTCTTC
-,TRBV6-1,-,TRBJ2-3,CASTPNTDTQYF,TGTGCCAGCACGCCCAACACAGATACGCAGTATTTT
few,TRBV7-9,TRBD1,TRBJ2-2,CASSLVRTGLTGELFF,TGTGCCAGCAGCTTAGTAAGGACAGGGTTGACCGGGGAGCTGTTTTTT
-,TRBV29-1,-,TRBJ2-1,CSVGGINEQFF,TGCAGCGTTGGGGGGATCAATGAGCAGTTCTTC
once,TRBV12-5,-,TRBJ1-3,CASGWSVTALSGNTIYF,TGTGCTAGTGGTTGGAGCGTCACGGCACTATCTGGAAACACCATATATTTT
-,TRBV27,TRBD1,TRBJ2-5,CASSPLTGGETQYF,TGTGCCAGCAGTCCGTTGACAGGGGGAGAGACCCAGTACTTC
-,TRBV7-9,-,TRBJ2-7,CASSEGSGEQYF,TGTGCCAGCAGCGAAGGGTCCGGAGAGCAGTACTTC
-,TRBV7-8,-,TRBJ2-7,CASSLAYYEQYF,TGTGCCAGCAGCTTAGCTTACTACGAGCAGTACTTC
-,TRBV28,TRBD1,TRBJ1-5,CASKTGQDDHQPQHF,TGTGCCAGCAAGACTGGACAGGATGATCATCAGCCCCAGCATTTT